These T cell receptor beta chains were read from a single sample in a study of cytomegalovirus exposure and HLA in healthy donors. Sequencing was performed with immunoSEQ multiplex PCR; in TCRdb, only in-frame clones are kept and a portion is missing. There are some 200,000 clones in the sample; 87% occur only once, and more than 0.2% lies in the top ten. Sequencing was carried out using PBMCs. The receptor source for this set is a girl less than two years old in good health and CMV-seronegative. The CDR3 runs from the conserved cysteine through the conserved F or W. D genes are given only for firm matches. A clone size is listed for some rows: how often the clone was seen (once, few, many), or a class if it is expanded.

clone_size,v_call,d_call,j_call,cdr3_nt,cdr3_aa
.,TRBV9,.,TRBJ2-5,TGTGCCAGCAGCGTAGGCCCAGAAGAGACCCAGTACTTC,CASSVGPEETQYF
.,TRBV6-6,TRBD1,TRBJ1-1,TGTGCCACGGCCTCCCTCAGGGGGCTTTTCACTGAAGCTTTCTTT,CATASLRGLFTEAFF
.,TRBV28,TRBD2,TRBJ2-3,TGTGCCAGCACCGAAATAGCGGGGGGCAGGGGAGATACGCAGTATTTT,CASTEIAGGRGDTQYF
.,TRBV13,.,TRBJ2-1,TGTGCCAGCAGCTTGAGGAGAGCGACCAATGAGCAGTTCTTC,CASSLRRATNEQFF
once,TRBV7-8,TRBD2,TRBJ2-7,TGTGCCAGCAGCCAGAGACTAGCGGGAGTTGGCGAGCAGTACTTC,CASSQRLAGVGEQYF
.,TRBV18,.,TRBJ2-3,TGTGCCAGCTCACCAGAGGGCTCTGGTGGGAGCCAGTATTTT,CASSPEGSGGSQYF
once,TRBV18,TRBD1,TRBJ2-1,TGTGCCAGCTCACCACTACAGGGGGATGAGCAGTTCTTC,CASSPLQGDEQFF
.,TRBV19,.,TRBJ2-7,TGTGCCAGTAGTATGAGAGCGATTCACTACGAGCAGTACTTC,CASSMRAIHYEQYF
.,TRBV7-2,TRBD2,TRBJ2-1,TGTGCCAGCAGCTTAGCCTCCGGGACTAGCGGGAGTAATGAGCAGTTCTTC,CASSLASGTSGSNEQFF
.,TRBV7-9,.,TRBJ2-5,TGTGCCAGCAGCCCGCTGGGCGTCCAGGGCCTCCAAGAGACCCAGTACTTC,CASSPLGVQGLQETQYF
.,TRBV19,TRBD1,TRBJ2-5,TGTGCCAGTAGTGTGACAGGGATCTCGCAAGAGACCCAGTACTTC,CASSVTGISQETQYF
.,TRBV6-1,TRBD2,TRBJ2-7,TGTGCCAGCAGCAGACAGCGGGGGAGGTCCTACGAGCAGTACTTC,CASSRQRGRSYEQYF